Below are 12 T cell receptor beta chains sequenced from a single sample in a study of cytomegalovirus exposure and HLA in healthy donors (dated by TCRdb to 2016 to 2017). The library was prepared using the immunoSEQ multiplex PCR assay. A mixture of 60 forward primers for TCR Vbeta segments and 13 reverse primers for TCR Jbeta segments was used in the multiplex PCR. TCRdb provides this immuneACCESS table in a form limited to in-frame rearrangements. Some clones are lacking; in checked studies, under half of them reflect an unresolved V gene, and why the rest are absent is not known. Across this sample there are 90,000 to 120,000 clones, with roughly 70% seen only once. The ten largest clonotypes hold 12% to 15% of the sample. The sequencing input was PBMCs. The receptors here all came from a woman in her thirties or forties in good health and CMV-seropositive.

The rearrangement uses TRBV7-2 and TRBJ1-2; no clear D. The CDR3 sequence is 13 residues long. CDR1 is SGHTA, CDR2 FQGNSA, per germline. The V end lost 1 base, the J end lost 2 bases, and 5 bases lay between the germline ends. For the CDR3, the DNA is TGTGCCAGCAGCTTAGGGCTGAACTATGGCTACACCTTC. Its protein product is CASSLGLNYGYTF.

The genes are TRBV4-3 and TRBJ1-6; D gene unclear. Germline CDR1 and CDR2: LGHNA and YSLEER. The CDR3 runs to 15 residues. The V gene lost 2 bases and the J gene lost 7 bases, with 12 bases spanning the gap. CDR3 sequence reads: CASSQLKRENSPLHF. In DNA form, the CDR3 reads TGCGCCAGCAGCCAATTGAAGCGTGAAAATTCACCCCTCCACTTT.

In its sample, this clone was seen a few times. This chain connects TRBV7-9 to TRBJ1-6; D remains unclear. From germline, CDR1 is SEHNR and CDR2 FQNEAQ (reference sequence). The CDR3 is 16 residues long. The V gene lost 3 bases and the J gene lost 5 bases, with 14 bases spanning the gap. CDR3 region: CASSFYGLLNNSPLHF. CDR3 nucleotides: TGTGCCAGCAGCTTTTATGGCTTACTAAATAATTCACCCCTCCACTTT.

This clone was seen once. The rearrangement links TRBV7-2 to TRBJ1-1; D is undetermined. CDR3 size: 13 residues. Per the germline V gene, CDR1 is SGHTA and CDR2 is FQGNSA. Trimming cost V 0 bases and J 1 base, with 3 bases left between them. The CDR3 nucleotides are TGTGCCAGCAGCTTAGCCAGGAACACTGAAGCTTTCTTT. This codes for CASSLARNTEAFF. Together with reference TRBV7-2 and TRBJ1-1, the CDR3 gives the full variable domain: GAGVSQSPSNKVTEKGKDVELRCDPISGHTALYWYRQSLGQGLEFLIYFQGNSAPDKSGLPSDRFSAERTGGSVSTLTIQRTQQEDSAVYLCASSLARNTEAFFGQGTRLTVV.

The V call is TRBV18, the J call TRBJ1-1; a weak D match, TRBD1 (5 bases). Germline lookup yields CDR1 KGHSH and CDR2 LQKENI. This CDR3 comprises 15 residues. The germline V and J ends were trimmed by 0 bases and 4 bases, with 12 bases remaining between them. The CDR3 nucleotides are TGTGCCAGCTCACCACCCGTTGCGGGGCTCACTGAAGCTTTCTTT. Its protein product is CASSPPVAGLTEAFF.

This chain uses TRBV6-5 with TRBJ1-5; D remains ambiguous. The germline V and J ends were trimmed by 5 bases and 5 bases, with 13 bases remaining between them. The CDR3 contains 14 residues. Germline values: CDR1 MNHEY, CDR2 SVGAGI. DNA for the CDR3: TGTGCCAGCAGTGAATACGCCGGAGATCAGCCCCAGCATTTT. It translates to CASSEYAGDQPQHF.

This clone showed up just once. J is TRBJ1-6 and V is TRBV7-9; 8 bases are shared with TRBD1. CDR1 SEHNR and CDR2 FQNEAQ come from the germline V gene (reference sequence). V was pared by 6 bases and J by 0 bases, with 10 bases of the junction left unmatched. The CDR3 length is 18 residues. The CDR3: CASRKTGQAHSYNSPLHF. In DNA form, the CDR3 reads TGTGCCAGCAGGAAGACGGGACAGGCCCACTCCTATAATTCACCCCTCCACTTT. The complete variable domain, with remaining parts taken from reference TRBV7-9 and TRBJ1-6, reads DTGVSQNPRHKITKRGQNVTFRCDPISEHNRLYWYRQTLGQGPEFLTYFQNEAQLEKSRLLSDRFSAERPKGSFSTLEIQRTEQGDSAMYLCASRKTGQAHSYNSPLHFGNGTRLTVT.

This chain uses TRBV6-5 with TRBJ1-2; 8 positions agree with TRBD1. CDR1 is MNHEY, CDR2 SVGAGI, per germline. With V trimmed by 5 bases and J by 6 bases, 8 bases remained unmatched. The CDR3 consists of 14 residues. The CDR3 reads CASSKQGGSDGYTF. CDR3 nucleotides: TGTGCCAGCAGTAAACAGGGGGGGTCTGATGGCTACACCTTC.

This clone was detected only once. The V call is TRBV18, the J call TRBJ2-1; 7 bases map to TRBD1. V was pared by 5 bases and J by 7 bases, with 14 bases of the junction left unmatched. CDR3 length: 16 residues. Germline V gene lookup returns CDR1 KGHSH and CDR2 LQKENI. This CDR3 is CASSEFGTEGSNEQFF. In DNA form, the CDR3 reads TGTGCCAGCTCAGAATTCGGGACAGAGGGGTCGAATGAGCAGTTCTTC.

This rearrangement joins TRBV2 to TRBJ2-7; D unresolved. The CDR3 totals 13 residues. The germline V gene encodes CDR1 SNHLY and CDR2 FYNNEI. The V and J ends lost 6 bases and 3 bases respectively, with 12 bases between them. The CDR3 DNA follows: TGTGCCAGCAGGGAGTTCTGGAGCTACGAGCAGTACTTC. Translating it yields CASREFWSYEQYF.

This clone was seen a handful of times. This sequence joins TRBV7-3 and TRBJ1-2; maybe TRBD1 (5 bases). The CDR3 extends over 13 amino acids. Per the germline V gene, CDR1 is SGHTA and CDR2 is FQGTGA. With 11 bases removed from V and 4 bases from J, the gap between germline ends came to 17 bases. This CDR3 reads CAHESRGGYGYTF. In DNA form, the CDR3 reads TGTGCCCATGAGTCACGGGGGGGCTATGGCTACACCTTC.

This chain connects TRBV5-1 to TRBJ1-2; D possibly corresponds to TRBD1 (6 bases). Germline V gives CDR1 SGHRS, CDR2 YFSETQ. This CDR3 spans 13 amino acids. Trimming cost V 3 bases and J 4 bases, with 10 bases left between them. CDR3 bases: TGCGCCAGCAGCTCCACAGGGAGCTATGGCTACACCTTC. Translated, it gives CASSSTGSYGYTF.